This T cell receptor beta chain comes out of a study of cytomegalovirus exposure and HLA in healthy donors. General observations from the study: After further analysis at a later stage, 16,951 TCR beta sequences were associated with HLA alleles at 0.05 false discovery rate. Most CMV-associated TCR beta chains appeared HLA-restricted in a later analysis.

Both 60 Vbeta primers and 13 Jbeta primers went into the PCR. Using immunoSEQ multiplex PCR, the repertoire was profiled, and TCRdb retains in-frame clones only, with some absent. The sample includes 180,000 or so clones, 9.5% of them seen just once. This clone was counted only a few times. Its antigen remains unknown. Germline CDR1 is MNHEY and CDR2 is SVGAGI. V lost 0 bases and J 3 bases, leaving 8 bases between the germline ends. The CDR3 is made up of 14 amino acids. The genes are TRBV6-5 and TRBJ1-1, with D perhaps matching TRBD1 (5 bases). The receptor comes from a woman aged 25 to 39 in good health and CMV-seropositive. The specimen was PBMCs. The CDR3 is CASSYSWGDTEAFF. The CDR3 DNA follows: TGTGCCAGCAGTTACTCTTGGGGGGACACTGAAGCTTTCTTT.